This T cell receptor (beta chain) was sequenced during a study of blood T cells in healthy people across ages. Findings and limits, study-wide: Relative to aged donors, long-lived donors carried more naive CD4+ cells and displayed higher diversity.

This clonotype was seen more than once but under ten times. The antigen is not known. CDR1 is SGDLS and CDR2 is YYNGEE in the germline V gene. The V and J ends lost 1 base and 4 bases respectively, with 11 bases between them. This CDR3 comprises 14 residues. A sample-barcoded 5' primer and a J-beta primer mix were used in a second PCR of about 7 to 12 cycles. One entry per CDR3 protein, called by TCRdb with MiXCR from the 5' RACE reads. This table holds roughly 900,000 distinct CDR3 sequences, around 28% found once. Sequences were obtained from blood. The chain recombines TRBV9 with TRBJ1-2, with D possibly being TRBD1 (6 bases). The receptor was isolated from a woman older than 75 in good health. DNA for the CDR3: TGTGCCAGCAGCGTAAATACAGGGAGCTATGGCTACACCTTC. Its translation: CASSVNTGSYGYTF.